The 23 T cell receptor beta chains listed next were all sequenced from one sample in a study of neoadjuvant nivolumab and ipilimumab in lung cancer. Method: immunoSEQ multiplex PCR; TCRdb's copy keeps in-frame clones and lacks some. The table has 39,000 or so clones, approximately 92% seen once. Sequenced here: peripheral blood, sampled before neoadjuvant nivolumab, alone or with ipilimumab. The receptors here all came from an adult with non-small cell lung cancer.

CDR3 nucleotide sequence: TGTGCCAGCAGTCTCGGGGGGGGGTCCTACGAGCAGTACTTC. Protein sequence: CASSLGGGSYEQYF. This chain links TRBV28 with TRBJ2-7; 8 positions match TRBD2. Germline assignment: CDR1 MDHEN and CDR2 SYDVKM. The ends lost 5 bases at V and 1 base at J; junction bases unmatched: 4. There are 14 residues in the CDR3.

The chain uses TRBV9 and TRBJ2-3; unclear D gene. The V end was cut by 0 bases, the J end by 0 bases, with 14 bases between. Germline V gene data show CDR1 as SGDLS and CDR2 as YYNGEE. The CDR3 runs to 17 residues. The CDR3 loop is CASSVGPATQSTDTQYF. CDR3 bases: TGTGCCAGCAGCGTAGGGCCGGCTACCCAGAGCACAGATACGCAGTATTTT.

The rearrangement joins TRBV10-3 to TRBJ2-1, with 8 bases identical to TRBD2. The germline V gene encodes CDR1 ENHRY and CDR2 SYGVKD. This CDR3 spans 14 amino acids. J lost 9 bases, V lost 6 bases, and 10 bases had no gene match. In nucleotides, the CDR3 is TGTGCCATCAGAGGGACTAGTGGTGGCGGTGAGCAGTTCTTC. Protein product: CAIRGTSGGGEQFF.

The V gene is TRBV7-3, the J gene TRBJ1-5; D unclear. CDR1 SGHTA and CDR2 FQGTGA come from the germline V gene. V was clipped by 5 bases and J by 0 bases, with 11 bases between them. The CDR3 runs to 15 residues. For the CDR3, the DNA is TGTGCCAGCAGCACAGACAACAATAGCAATCAGCCCCAGCATTTT. Amino acids: CASSTDNNSNQPQHF.

This clone showed up just once. The chain uses TRBV6-1 and TRBJ1-1; D not certain. V was pared by 2 bases and J by 1 base, with 11 bases between. This CDR3 is built from 15 residues. From germline, CDR1 is MNHNS and CDR2 SASEGT. CDR3 coding DNA: TGTGCCAGCAGTGAATTTACGACCGAGAACACTGAAGCTTTCTTT. It specifies CASSEFTTENTEAFF.

To note about this clone: One junction end disagrees with the germline gene, perhaps due to a read error. The chain combines TRBV6-4 with TRBJ2-7; D might be TRBD1 or TRBD2, each matching 6 bases. The CDR3 runs to 11 residues. Germline V lookup: CDR1 MRHNA, CDR2 SNTAGT. Here the CDR3 reads CARRKGGEQYF. In DNA form, the CDR3 reads TGTGCCCGCAGGAAGGGGGGCGAGCAGTACTTC.

The CDR3 DNA is TGTGCCAGCAGCTTACAGGGGGACTATGGCTACACCTTC. This encodes CASSLQGDYGYTF. The chain links TRBV11-2 to TRBJ1-2, with 7 bases identical to TRBD1. With V trimmed by 2 bases and J by 3 bases, 0 bases remained unmatched. Germline-derived CDR1 and CDR2 are SGHAT and FQNNGV. CDR3 length equals 13 residues.

V and J are TRBV25-1 and TRBJ2-7, with 10 bases identical to TRBD2. The V segment lost 3 bases and the J segment 6 bases; nucleotides outside the gene matches: 8. The CDR3 runs 15 residues. CDR1 is MGHDK and CDR2 is SYGVNS in the germline V gene. The CDR3 loop is CASSDASSGSGEQYF. The CDR3 coding sequence is TGTGCCAGCAGTGACGCTTCTAGCGGGAGTGGCGAGCAGTACTTC.

This clone was counted a single time. J is TRBJ1-4 and V is TRBV5-1; the D is unclear. CDR3 length: 14 amino acids. Trimming cost V 0 bases and J 8 bases, with 11 bases left between them. Germline loops: CDR1 SGHRS, CDR2 YFSETQ. As DNA, the CDR3 is TGCGCCAGCAGCTTGGGAGAGAGGAGGGAAAAACTGTTTTTT. It specifies CASSLGERREKLFF.

This chain uses TRBV5-1 with TRBJ2-2, with D uncertain. The CDR3 is made up of 16 amino acids. CDR1 is SGHRS and CDR2 is YFSETQ in the germline V gene. V was cut by 0 bases and J by 4 bases, with 13 bases left in between. Here the CDR3 reads CASSLAGQAITGELFF. The CDR3 DNA reads as TGCGCCAGCAGCTTGGCAGGTCAGGCGATCACCGGGGAGCTGTTTTTT.

The chain joins TRBV4-1 to TRBJ1-1; the match to TRBD1 covers 8 bases. The CDR3 has 15 amino acids. The germline CDR1 and CDR2 sequences are MGHRA and YSYEKL. The trim removed 4 bases at V and 1 base at J, leaving 5 bases unmatched. The CDR3 sequence is CASSRTGSPNTEAFF. The CDR3 DNA reads TGCGCCAGCAGCCGGACAGGGTCCCCGAACACTGAAGCTTTCTTT.

The J gene is TRBJ1-3, the V gene TRBV18; no clear D. The CDR3 length is 14 residues. The germline V gene has CDR1 KGHSH and CDR2 LQKENI. The germline V and J ends were trimmed by 2 bases and 0 bases, with 5 bases remaining between them. CDR3 residues: CASSPIRSGNTIYF. The DNA for the CDR3 is TGTGCCAGCTCACCAATACGCTCTGGAAACACCATATATTTT.

The chain joins TRBV2 to TRBJ2-2; D is uncertain. Germline loops: CDR1 SNHLY, CDR2 FYNNEI. Trimming took off 6 bases at V and 4 bases at J, with 9 bases between the two ends. The CDR3 length is 13 residues. This chain's CDR3 is CASSREITGELFF. The CDR3, as DNA: TGTGCCAGCAGCAGAGAAATCACCGGGGAGCTGTTTTTT. Full variable domain (outside the CDR3, taken from reference TRBV2 and TRBJ2-2): EPEVTQTPSHQVTQMGQEVILRCVPISNHLYFYWYRQILGQKVEFLVSFYNNEISEKSEIFDDQFSVERPDGSNFTLKIRSTKLEDSAMYFCASSREITGELFFGEGSRLTVL.

The J gene is TRBJ2-5, the V gene TRBV19; 13 positions agree with TRBD2. The CDR3 loop spans 15 amino acids. J gave up 5 bases and V 5 bases, and 5 bases lay outside the gene matches. From germline, CDR1 is LNHDA and CDR2 SQIVND (reference sequence). The CDR3 here is CASSPGLAGVETQYF. As DNA, the CDR3 is TGTGCCAGTAGTCCCGGACTAGCGGGAGTCGAGACCCAGTACTTC.

The genes are TRBV4-1 and TRBJ1-1; D might be TRBD1 (6 bases). This CDR3 spans 14 amino acids. Germline loops: CDR1 MGHRA, CDR2 YSYEKL. Trimming left V 0 bases short and J 3 bases short, with 8 bases between. The chain's CDR3 is CASSQEGAYTEAFF. The CDR3 DNA reads as TGCGCCAGCAGCCAAGAGGGGGCCTACACTGAAGCTTTCTTT.

The genes are TRBV11-2 and TRBJ2-3, with TRBD2 matching 9 bases. Germline lookup yields CDR1 SGHAT and CDR2 FQNNGV. The trim removed 8 bases at V and 4 bases at J, leaving 10 bases unmatched. This CDR3 has 15 amino acids. CDR3 in amino acids: CASGTTSGSADTQYF. Here the CDR3 DNA reads TGTGCCAGCGGTACTACTAGCGGGTCTGCAGATACGCAGTATTTT.

The DNA of the CDR3 is TGTGCCAGTTCTCGGGGATACGGGATTAATGAGCAGTTCTTC. This gives the protein CASSRGYGINEQFF. The chain is built from TRBV19 and TRBJ2-1; possibly TRBD2 for D (5 bases). Germline CDR1 LNHDA, CDR2 SQIVND (reference sequence). Trimming pared 8 bases from V and 7 bases from J, leaving 18 bases between. This CDR3 has 14 amino acids.

CDR3 region: CASSMGQGSNQPQHF. The CDR3 DNA is TGTGCCAGCAGCATGGGACAGGGTAGCAATCAGCCCCAGCATTTT. The rearrangement uses TRBV7-8 and TRBJ1-5; TRBD1 matches at 9 bases. Germline V gene sequence: CDR1 SGHVS, CDR2 FQNEAQ. Trimming took 5 bases from V and 0 from J; bases not matched to a gene: 2. The CDR3 is 15 residues long.

The CDR3 nucleotides read TGTGCCAGCAGCCTGGGACAGCCAAGCTCCGGAAACACCATATATTTT. Protein: CASSLGQPSSGNTIYF. V gene TRBV5-4 combines with J gene TRBJ1-3; 7 bases match TRBD1. J lost 4 bases, V lost 4 bases, and 11 bases had no gene match. This CDR3 is built from 16 residues. Germline CDR1 and CDR2: SGHNT and YYREEE (reference sequence).

This chain links TRBV27 with TRBJ2-7, with a weak D call TRBD2 (6 bases). Germline loops: CDR1 MNHEY, CDR2 SMNVEV (reference sequence). V was clipped by 4 bases and J by 4 bases, with 11 bases between them. The CDR3 runs 13 residues. This chain's CDR3 is CASSYLGGYEQYF. CDR3 bases: TGTGCCAGCAGTTACCTCGGAGGGTACGAGCAGTACTTC.

The CDR3 sequence is CASSPRPISSYNEQFF. The CDR3, as DNA: TGTGCCAGCAGCCCAAGACCGATAAGCTCCTACAATGAGCAGTTCTTC. This sequence joins TRBV11-2 and TRBJ2-1; no reliable D call. V was pared by 5 bases and J by 0 bases, with 14 bases between. CDR1 and CDR2 from the germline V gene are SGHAT and FQNNGV. This CDR3 contains 16 residues.

V usage is TRBV7-3 and J usage is TRBJ1-5; D unclear. CDR1 is SGHTA and CDR2 is FQGTGA in the germline V gene. With 5 bases removed from V and 5 bases from J, the gap between germline ends came to 10 bases. CDR3 size: 13 residues. The CDR3: CASSPDHDQPQHF. The CDR3, as DNA: TGTGCCAGCAGCCCCGACCACGATCAGCCCCAGCATTTT.

The chain recombines TRBV7-2 with TRBJ2-7, with D perhaps matching TRBD2 (6 bases). The CDR3 runs to 14 residues. Germline V gene lookup returns CDR1 SGHTA and CDR2 FQGNSA. V shed 1 base and J shed 3 bases, with 10 bases lying between them. CDR3 coding DNA: TGTGCCAGCAGCTTAGGGCGGGATCTCTACGAGCAGTACTTC. Translation: CASSLGRDLYEQYF.